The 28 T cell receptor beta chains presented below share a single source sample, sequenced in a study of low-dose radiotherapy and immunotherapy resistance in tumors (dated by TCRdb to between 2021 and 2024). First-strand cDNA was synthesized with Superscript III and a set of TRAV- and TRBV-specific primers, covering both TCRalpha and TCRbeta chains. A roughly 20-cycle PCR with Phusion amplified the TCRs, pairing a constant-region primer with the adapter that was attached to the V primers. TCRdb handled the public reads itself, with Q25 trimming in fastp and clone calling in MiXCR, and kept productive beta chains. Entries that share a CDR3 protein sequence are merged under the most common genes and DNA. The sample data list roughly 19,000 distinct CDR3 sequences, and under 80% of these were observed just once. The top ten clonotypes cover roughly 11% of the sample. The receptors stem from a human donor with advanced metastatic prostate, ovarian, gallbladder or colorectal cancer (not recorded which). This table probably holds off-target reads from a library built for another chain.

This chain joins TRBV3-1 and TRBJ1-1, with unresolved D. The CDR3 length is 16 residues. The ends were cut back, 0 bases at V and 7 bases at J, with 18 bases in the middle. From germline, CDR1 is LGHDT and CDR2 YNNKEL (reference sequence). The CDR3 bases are TGTGCCAGCAGCCAAGAGGGGAGCCGCCGAACGATTGAAGCTTTCTTT. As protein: CASSQEGSRRTIEAFF.

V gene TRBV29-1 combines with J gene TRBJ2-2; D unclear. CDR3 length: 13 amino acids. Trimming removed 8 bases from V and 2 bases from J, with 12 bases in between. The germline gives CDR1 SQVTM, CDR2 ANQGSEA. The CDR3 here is CSSRTLNTGELFF. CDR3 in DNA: TGCAGCTCTCGGACCCTTAACACCGGGGAGCTGTTTTTT.

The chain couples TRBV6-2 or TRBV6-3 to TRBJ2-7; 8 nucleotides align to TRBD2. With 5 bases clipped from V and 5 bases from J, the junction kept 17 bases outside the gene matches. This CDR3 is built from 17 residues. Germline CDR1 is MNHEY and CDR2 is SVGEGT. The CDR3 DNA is TGTGCCAGCAGTGATGATGGCGGGAGGTGGGTTAAGCACGAGCAGTACTTC. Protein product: CASSDDGGRWVKHEQYF.

CDR3 sequence reads: CASSENPGGLFYEQYF. CDR3 coding DNA: TGTGCCAGCAGTGAAAATCCAGGCGGCTTATTCTACGAGCAGTACTTC. The V and J genes are TRBV2 and TRBJ2-7; D unclear. CDR3 length: 16 residues. Germline CDR1 is SNHLY and CDR2 is FYNNEI. With 2 bases removed from V and 3 bases from J, the gap between germline ends came to 17 bases.

CDR3 nucleotide sequence: TGTGCCAGCAGTGAAACAGTTTCAAATTCACCCCTCCACTTT. It encodes CASSETVSNSPLHF. The chain joins TRBV6-6 to TRBJ1-6; D unresolved. The germline V gene has CDR1 MNHNY and CDR2 SVGAGI (reference sequence). V lost 5 bases to trimming and J lost 7 bases, with 12 bases between them. The CDR3 is made up of 14 amino acids.

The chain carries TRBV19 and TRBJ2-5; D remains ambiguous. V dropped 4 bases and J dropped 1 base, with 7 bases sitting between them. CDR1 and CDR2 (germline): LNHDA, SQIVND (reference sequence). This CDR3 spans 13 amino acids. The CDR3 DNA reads TGTGCCAGTAGTAGAGAGAGCCAAGAGACCCAGTACTTC. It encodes CASSRESQETQYF.

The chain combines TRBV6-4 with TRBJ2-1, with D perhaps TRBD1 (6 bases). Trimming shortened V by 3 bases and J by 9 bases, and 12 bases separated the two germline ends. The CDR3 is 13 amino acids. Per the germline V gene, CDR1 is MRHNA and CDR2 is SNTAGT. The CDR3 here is CASSELQGSEQFF. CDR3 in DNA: TGTGCCAGCAGTGAGCTGCAGGGGAGTGAGCAGTTCTTC.

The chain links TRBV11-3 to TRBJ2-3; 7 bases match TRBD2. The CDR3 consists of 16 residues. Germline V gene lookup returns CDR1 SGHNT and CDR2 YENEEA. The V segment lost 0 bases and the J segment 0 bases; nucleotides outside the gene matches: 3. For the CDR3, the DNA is TGTGCCAGCAGCTTAGAGCTAGCGGTCAGCACAGATACGCAGTATTTT. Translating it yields CASSLELAVSTDTQYF.

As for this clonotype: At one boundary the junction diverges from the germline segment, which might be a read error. Written as DNA, the CDR3 is TGTGCCAGCACCCATAACGGGGGTTTAATCCCTTCCTTC. It is translated as CASTHNGGLIPSF. The V gene is TRBV6-1, the J gene TRBJ2-7, with D perhaps TRBD2 (6 bases). Germline V gives CDR1 MNHNS, CDR2 SASEGT. The CDR3 has 13 residues.

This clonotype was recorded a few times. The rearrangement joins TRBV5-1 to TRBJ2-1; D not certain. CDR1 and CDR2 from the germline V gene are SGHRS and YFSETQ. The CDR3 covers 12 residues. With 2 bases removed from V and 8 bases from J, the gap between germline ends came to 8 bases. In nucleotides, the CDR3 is TGCGCCAGCAGCTTCGTGGGCGATGAGCAGTTCTTC. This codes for CASSFVGDEQFF.

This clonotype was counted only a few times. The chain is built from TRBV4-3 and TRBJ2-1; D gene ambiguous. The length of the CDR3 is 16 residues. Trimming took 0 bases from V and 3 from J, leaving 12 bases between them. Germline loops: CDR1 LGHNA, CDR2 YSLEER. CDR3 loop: CASSQDLGPIYNEQFF. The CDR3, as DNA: TGCGCCAGCAGCCAAGATTTAGGGCCGATCTACAATGAGCAGTTCTTC.

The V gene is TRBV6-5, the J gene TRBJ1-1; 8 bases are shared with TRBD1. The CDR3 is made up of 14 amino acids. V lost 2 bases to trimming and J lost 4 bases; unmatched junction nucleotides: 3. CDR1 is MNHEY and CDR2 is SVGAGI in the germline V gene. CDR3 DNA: TGTGCCAGCAGTTACGGCGACAGGGGCACTGAAGCTTTCTTT. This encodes CASSYGDRGTEAFF.

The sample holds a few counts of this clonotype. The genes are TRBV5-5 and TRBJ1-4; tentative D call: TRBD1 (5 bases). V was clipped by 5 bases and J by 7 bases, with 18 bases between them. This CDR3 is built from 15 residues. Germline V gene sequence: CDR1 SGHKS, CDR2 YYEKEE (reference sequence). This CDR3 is CASRPIGGLREKLFF. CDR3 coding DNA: TGTGCCAGCAGGCCAATCGGGGGTCTACGTGAAAAACTGTTTTTT. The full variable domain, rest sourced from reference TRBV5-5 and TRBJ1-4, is DAGVTQSPTHLIKTRGQQVTLRCSPISGHKSVSWYQQVLGQGPQFIFQYYEKEERGRGNFPDRFSARQFPNYSSELNVNALLLGDSALYLCASRPIGGLREKLFFGSGTQLSVL.

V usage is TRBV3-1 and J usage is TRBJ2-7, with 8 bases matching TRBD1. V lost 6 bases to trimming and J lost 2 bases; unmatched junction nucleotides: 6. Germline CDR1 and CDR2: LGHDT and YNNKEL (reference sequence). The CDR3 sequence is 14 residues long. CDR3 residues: CASRRTGTTYEQYF. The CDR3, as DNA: TGTGCCAGCAGGCGGACAGGGACAACCTACGAGCAGTACTTC.

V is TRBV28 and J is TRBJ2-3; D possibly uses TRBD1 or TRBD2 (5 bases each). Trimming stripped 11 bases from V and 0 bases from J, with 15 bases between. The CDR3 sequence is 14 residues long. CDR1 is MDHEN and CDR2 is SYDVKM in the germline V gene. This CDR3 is CAARDGDSTDTQYF. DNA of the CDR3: TGTGCCGCCAGGGACGGCGATAGCACAGATACGCAGTATTTT.

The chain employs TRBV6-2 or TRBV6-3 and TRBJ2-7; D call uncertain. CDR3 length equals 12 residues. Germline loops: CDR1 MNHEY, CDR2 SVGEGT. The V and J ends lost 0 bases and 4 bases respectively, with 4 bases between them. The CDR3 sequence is CASSYSRYEQYF. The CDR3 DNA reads TGTGCCAGCAGTTACTCGCGTTACGAGCAGTACTTC.

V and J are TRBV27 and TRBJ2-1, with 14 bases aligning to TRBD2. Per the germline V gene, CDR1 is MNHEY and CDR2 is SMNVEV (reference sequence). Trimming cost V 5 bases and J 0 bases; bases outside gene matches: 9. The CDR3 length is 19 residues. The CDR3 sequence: CASSQTSGRAGSSYNEQFF. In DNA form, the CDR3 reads TGTGCCAGCAGTCAGACTAGCGGGAGGGCAGGGAGCTCCTACAATGAGCAGTTCTTC.

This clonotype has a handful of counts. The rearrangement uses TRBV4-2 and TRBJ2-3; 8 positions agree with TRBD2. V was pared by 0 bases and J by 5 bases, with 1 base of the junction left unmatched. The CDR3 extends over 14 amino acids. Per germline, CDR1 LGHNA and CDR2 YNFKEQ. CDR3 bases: TGTGCCAGCAGCCAAGATCTAGCGGGAGATACGCAGTATTTT. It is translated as CASSQDLAGDTQYF.

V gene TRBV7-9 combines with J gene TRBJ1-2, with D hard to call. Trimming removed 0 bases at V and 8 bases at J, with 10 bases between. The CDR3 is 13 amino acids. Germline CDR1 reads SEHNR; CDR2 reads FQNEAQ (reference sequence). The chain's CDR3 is CASSLAGIRGYTF. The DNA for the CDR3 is TGTGCCAGCAGCTTAGCAGGGATCCGGGGCTACACCTTC.

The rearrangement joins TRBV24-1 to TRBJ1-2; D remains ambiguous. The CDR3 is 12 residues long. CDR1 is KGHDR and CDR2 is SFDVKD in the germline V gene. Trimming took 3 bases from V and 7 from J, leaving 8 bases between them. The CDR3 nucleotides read TGTGCCACCAGTGATCCCCTCCGTGGCTACACCTTC. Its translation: CATSDPLRGYTF.

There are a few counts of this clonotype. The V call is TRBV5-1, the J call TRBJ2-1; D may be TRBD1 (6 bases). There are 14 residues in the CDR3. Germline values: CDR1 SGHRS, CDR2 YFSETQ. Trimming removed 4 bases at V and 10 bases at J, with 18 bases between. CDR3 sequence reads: CASSREWGQGEQFF. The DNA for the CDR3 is TGCGCCAGCAGCCGCGAATGGGGGCAAGGCGAGCAGTTCTTC.

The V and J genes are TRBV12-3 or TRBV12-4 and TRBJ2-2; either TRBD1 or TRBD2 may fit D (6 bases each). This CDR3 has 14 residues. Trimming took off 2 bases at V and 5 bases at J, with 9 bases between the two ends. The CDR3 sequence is CASSLKGGTGELFF. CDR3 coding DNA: TGTGCCAGCAGTTTAAAAGGGGGGACCGGGGAGCTGTTTTTT.

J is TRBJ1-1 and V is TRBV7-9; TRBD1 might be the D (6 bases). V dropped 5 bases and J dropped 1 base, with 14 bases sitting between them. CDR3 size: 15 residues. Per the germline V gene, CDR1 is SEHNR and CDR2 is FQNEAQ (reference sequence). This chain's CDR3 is CASSMGGGRNTEAFF. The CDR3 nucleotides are TGTGCCAGCAGCATGGGCGGGGGGCGGAACACTGAAGCTTTCTTT.

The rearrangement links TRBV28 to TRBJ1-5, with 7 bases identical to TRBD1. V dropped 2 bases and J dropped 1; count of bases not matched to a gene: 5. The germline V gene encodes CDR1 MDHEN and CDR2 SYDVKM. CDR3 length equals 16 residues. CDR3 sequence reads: CASSLLTGMSNQPQHF. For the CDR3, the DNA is TGTGCCAGCAGTTTACTGACAGGGATGAGCAATCAGCCCCAGCATTTT.

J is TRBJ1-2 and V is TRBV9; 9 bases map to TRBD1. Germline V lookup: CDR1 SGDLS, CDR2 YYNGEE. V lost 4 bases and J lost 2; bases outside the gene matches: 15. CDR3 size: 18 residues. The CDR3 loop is CASSSRTGEFSWNYGYTF. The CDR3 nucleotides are TGTGCCAGCAGCTCCAGGACAGGGGAATTCTCGTGGAACTATGGCTACACCTTC.

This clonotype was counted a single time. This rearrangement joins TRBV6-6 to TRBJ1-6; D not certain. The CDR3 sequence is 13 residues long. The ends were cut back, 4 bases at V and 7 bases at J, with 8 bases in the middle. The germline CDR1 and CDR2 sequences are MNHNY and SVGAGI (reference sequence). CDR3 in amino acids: CASSSRSNSPLHF. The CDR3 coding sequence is TGTGCCAGCAGTTCCCGGAGCAATTCACCCCTCCACTTT.

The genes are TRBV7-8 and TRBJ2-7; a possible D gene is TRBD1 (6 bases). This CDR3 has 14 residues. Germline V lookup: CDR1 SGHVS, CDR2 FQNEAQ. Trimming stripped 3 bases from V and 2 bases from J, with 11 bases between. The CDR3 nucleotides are TGTGCCAGCAGCTTTGGGACACAGACCTACGAGCAGTACTTC. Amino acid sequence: CASSFGTQTYEQYF.

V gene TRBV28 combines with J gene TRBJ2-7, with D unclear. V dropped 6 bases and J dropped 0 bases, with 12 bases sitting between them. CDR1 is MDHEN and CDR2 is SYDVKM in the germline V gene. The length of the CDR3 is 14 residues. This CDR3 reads CASRSPSSSYEQYF. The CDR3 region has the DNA TGTGCCAGCAGGTCCCCGTCTAGCTCCTACGAGCAGTACTTC. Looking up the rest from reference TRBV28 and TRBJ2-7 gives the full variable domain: DVKVTQSSRYLVKRTGEKVFLECVQDMDHENMFWYRQDPGLGLRLIYFSYDVKMKEKGDIPEGYSVSREKKERFSLILESASTNQTSMYLCASRSPSSSYEQYFGPGTRLTVT.